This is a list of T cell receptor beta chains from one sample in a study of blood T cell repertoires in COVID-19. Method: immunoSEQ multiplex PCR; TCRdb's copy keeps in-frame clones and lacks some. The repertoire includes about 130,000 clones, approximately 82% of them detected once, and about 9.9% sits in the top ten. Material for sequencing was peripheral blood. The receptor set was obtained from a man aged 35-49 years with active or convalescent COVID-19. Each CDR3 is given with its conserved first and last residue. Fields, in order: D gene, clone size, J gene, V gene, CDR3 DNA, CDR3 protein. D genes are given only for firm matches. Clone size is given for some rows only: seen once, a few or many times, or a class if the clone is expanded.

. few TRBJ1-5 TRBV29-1 TGCAGCGTTGGGAGTGGGAATCAGCCCCAGCATTTT CSVGSGNQPQHF
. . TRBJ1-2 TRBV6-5 TGTGCCAGCACCCCGCCCGGGACACGAAGCTATGGCTACACCTTC CASTPPGTRSYGYTF
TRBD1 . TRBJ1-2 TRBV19 TGTGCCAGTACCACGGACAGGGGAGCCTATGGCTACACCTTC CASTTDRGAYGYTF
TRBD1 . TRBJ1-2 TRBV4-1 TGCGCCAGCAGCCTGAAACGGGACAGCATCTATGGCTACACCTTC CASSLKRDSIYGYTF
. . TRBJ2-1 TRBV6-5 TGTGCCAGCATTCTCGGTGTCTTTTCCTACAATGAGCAGTTCTTC CASILGVFSYNEQFF
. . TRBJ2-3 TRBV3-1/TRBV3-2 TGTGCCAGCGCGATGGCAGATACGCAGTATTTT CASAMADTQYF
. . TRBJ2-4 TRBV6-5 TGTGCCAGCAGTACAGATTTCCTAGCCAAAAACATTCAGTACTTC CASSTDFLAKNIQYF
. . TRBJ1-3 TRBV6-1 TGTGCCAGCAGTGAAATGGGGGCCTCTGGAAACACCATATATTTT CASSEMGASGNTIYF
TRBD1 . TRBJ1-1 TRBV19 TGTGCCAGTAGTGTTAGGTTGACAGGGGGGAACACTGAAGCTTTCTTT CASSVRLTGGNTEAFF
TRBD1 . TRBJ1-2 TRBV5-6 TGTGCCAGCAGCTCCCGGGACAGCAGCCTCTATGGCTACACCTTC CASSSRDSSLYGYTF
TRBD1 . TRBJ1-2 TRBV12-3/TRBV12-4 TGTGCCAGCAGTACGGACAGGATAGGCTACACCTTC CASSTDRIGYTF
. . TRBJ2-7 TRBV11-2 TGTGCCAGCAGCTTAGTTACAGCTACGCCGTCCACCGGAAAGCAGTACTTC CASSLVTATPSTGKQYF
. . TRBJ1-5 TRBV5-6 TGTGCCAGCAGCTTGCTAGGGAGGGATAATCAGCCCCTTCATTTT CASSLLGRDNQPLHF
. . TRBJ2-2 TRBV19 TGTGCCAGTAGGGCGGACACCACCGCGAACACCGGGGAGCTGTTTTTT CASRADTTANTGELFF
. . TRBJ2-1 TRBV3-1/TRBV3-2 TGTGCCAGCAGCCAAGATGTATGGACATACAATGAGCAGTTCTTC CASSQDVWTYNEQFF
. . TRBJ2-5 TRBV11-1 TGTGCCAGCAGCAGTACGGGGGACAGCAAGCACTTC CASSSTGDSKHF
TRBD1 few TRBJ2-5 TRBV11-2 TGTGCCAGCAGCTTTGGGGACAGGGGCTACCAAGAGACCCAGTACTTC CASSFGDRGYQETQYF
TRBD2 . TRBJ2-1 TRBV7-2 TGTGCCAGCAGTAAGGGACTAGCGGGGGGGACCTACAATGAGCAGTTCTTC CASSKGLAGGTYNEQFF
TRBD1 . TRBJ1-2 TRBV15 TGTGCCACCAGCGCCCGGGACAGGAACTATGGCTACACCTTC CATSARDRNYGYTF
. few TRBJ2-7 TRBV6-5 TGTGCCAGCAGTTACCAGGCGGCGGGCTACGAGCAGTACTTC CASSYQAAGYEQYF
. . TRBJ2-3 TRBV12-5 TGTGCTAGTGGTTTTAGCGTTGATACGCAGTATTTT CASGFSVDTQYF
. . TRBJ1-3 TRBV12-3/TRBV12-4 TGTGCCAGCAGACGGACAGACAACACCATATATTTT CASRRTDNTIYF
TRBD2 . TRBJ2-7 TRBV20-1 TGCAGTGCTAGTGATCCGGGACTAGCGGGATTGGAGCAGTACTTC CSASDPGLAGLEQYF
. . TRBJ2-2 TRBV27 TGTGCCAGCAGCTCCCGGGGTAGGGGAGGCGGGGAGCTGTTTTTT CASSSRGRGGGELFF
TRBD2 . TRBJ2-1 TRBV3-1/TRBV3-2 TGTGCCAGCAGCGTAGGACTAGCGGGGGGCGGGGAATTGTTCTTC CASSVGLAGGGELFF
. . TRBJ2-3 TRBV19 TGTGCCAGTAGTATGCGACAAACCACAGATACGCAGTATTTT CASSMRQTTDTQYF
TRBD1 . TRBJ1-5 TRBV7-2 TGTGCCAGCAGCTGGGCGGGACAGGGGACAAATCAGCCCCAGCATTTT CASSWAGQGTNQPQHF
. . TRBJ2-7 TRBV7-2 TGTGCCAGCAGCTTAGGACGACGGGGGGCCCGGGATTACGAGCAGTACTTC CASSLGRRGARDYEQYF
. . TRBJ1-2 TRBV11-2 TGTGCCAGCAGCTTAGGTGGGAGCTATGGCTACACCTTC CASSLGGSYGYTF
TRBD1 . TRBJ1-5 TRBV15 TGTGCCACCAGCAGAGTGCTGGACGGACAGGGAAGGAATCAGCCCCAGCATTTT CATSRVLDGQGRNQPQHF
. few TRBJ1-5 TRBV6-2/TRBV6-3 TGTGCCAGCAGCCCGACAGGTAATCAGCCCCAGCATTTT CASSPTGNQPQHF
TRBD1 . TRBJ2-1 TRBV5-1 TGCGCCAGCAGCTTGGCAGGACAGGGGGGGAATGAGCAGTTCTTC CASSLAGQGGNEQFF
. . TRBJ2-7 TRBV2 TGTGCCACCCGAAGAGGTAGCAGTGTCTACGAGCAGTACTTC CATRRGSSVYEQYF
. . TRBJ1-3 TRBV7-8 TGTGCCAGCAGCTTGCCGGACAGCTCTGGAAACACCATATATTTT CASSLPDSSGNTIYF
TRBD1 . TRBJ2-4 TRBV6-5 TGTGCCAGCAGAGGACAGGGAATCGGCAAAAACATTCAGTACTTC CASRGQGIGKNIQYF
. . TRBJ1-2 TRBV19 TGTGCCAGTAGTCCAGGGACTGCCGGTGGCTACACCTTC CASSPGTAGGYTF
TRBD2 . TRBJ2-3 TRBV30 TGTGCCTGGAGTGCGGGCGGGGGGGCTACAGATACGCAGTATTTT CAWSAGGGATDTQYF
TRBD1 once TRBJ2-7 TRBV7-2 TGTGCCAGCAGCAGGGACAGGGGAACCGAGCAGTACTTC CASSRDRGTEQYF
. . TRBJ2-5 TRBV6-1 TGTGCCAGCAGTGAAATCGCGGGGGCCCAAGAGACCCAGTACTTC CASSEIAGAQETQYF